This T cell receptor beta chain derives from a study of T cells in Graves' hyperthyroidism and ophthalmopathy. From germline, CDR1 is ENHRY and CDR2 SYGVKD. V dropped 0 bases and J dropped 4; count of bases not matched to a gene: 8. The CDR3 length is 16 residues. In this sample, this clonotype turned up many times. TCR beta CDR3 regions were amplified from RNA. Using the HTBI primer set, a first-round RT-PCR was run on the TCR CDR3. Via MiXCR, TCRdb re-called the multiplex PCR reads, giving one row per CDR3 protein. Of fewer than 650,000 distinct CDR3 sequences in the sample, approximately 15% were seen once.

The sequenced sample was blood. This receptor was obtained from a woman aged 40 to 49 with Graves' ophthalmopathy. The chain couples TRBV10-3 to TRBJ1-2, with 7 bases lining up with TRBD1. CDR3 residues: CAISESRQGPSYGYTF. The CDR3 coding sequence is TGTGCCATCAGTGAGTCCCGACAGGGCCCCTCCTATGGCTACACCTTC.